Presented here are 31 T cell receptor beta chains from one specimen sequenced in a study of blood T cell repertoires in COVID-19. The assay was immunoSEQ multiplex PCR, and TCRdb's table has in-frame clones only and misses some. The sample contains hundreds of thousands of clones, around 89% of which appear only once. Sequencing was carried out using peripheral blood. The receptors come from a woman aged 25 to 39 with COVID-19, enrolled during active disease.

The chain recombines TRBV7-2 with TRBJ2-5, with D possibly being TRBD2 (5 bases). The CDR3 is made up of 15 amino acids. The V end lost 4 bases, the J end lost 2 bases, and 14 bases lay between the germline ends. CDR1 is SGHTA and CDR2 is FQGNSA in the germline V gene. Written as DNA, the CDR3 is TGTGCCAGCAGCTCCCAGTCGCGGGTACAAGAGACCCAGTACTTC. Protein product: CASSSQSRVQETQYF.

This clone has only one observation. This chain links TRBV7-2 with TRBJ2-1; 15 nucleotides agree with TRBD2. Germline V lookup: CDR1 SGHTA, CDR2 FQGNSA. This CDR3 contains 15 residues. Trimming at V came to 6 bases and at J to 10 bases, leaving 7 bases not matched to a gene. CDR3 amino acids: CASSRRTSGRAEQFF. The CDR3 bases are TGTGCCAGCAGTCGGAGGACTAGCGGGAGGGCCGAGCAGTTCTTC.

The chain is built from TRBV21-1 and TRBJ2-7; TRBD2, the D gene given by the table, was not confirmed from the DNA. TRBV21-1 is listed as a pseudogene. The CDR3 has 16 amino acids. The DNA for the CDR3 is TGTGCCAGCAGGAACCGGGACTATCAGCCCCGCAGCGAGCAGTACGTC. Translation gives CASRNRDYQPRSEQYV.

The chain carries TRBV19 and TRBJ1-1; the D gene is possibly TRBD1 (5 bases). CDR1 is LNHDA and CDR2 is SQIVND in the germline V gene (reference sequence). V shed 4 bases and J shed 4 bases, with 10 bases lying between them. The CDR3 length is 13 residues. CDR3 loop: CASSSQGSTEAFF. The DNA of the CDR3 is TGTGCCAGTAGTAGCCAGGGAAGCACTGAAGCTTTCTTT.

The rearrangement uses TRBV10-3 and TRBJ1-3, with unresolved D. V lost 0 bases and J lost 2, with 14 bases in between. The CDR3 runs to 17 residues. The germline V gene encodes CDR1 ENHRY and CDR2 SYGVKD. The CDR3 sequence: CAISESKSGQTGNTIYF. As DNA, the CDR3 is TGTGCCATCAGTGAGTCGAAGTCAGGCCAAACTGGAAACACCATATATTTT.

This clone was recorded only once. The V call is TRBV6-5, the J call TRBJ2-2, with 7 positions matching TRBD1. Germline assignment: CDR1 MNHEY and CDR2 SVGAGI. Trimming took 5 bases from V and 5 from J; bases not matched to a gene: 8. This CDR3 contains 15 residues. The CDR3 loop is CASSPTGDRTGELFF. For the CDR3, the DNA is TGTGCCAGCAGTCCTACAGGGGACCGGACCGGGGAGCTGTTTTTT.

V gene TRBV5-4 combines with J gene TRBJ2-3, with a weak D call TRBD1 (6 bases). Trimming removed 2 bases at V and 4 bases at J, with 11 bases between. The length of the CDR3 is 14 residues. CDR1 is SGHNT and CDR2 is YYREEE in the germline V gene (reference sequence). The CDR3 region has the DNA TGTGCCAGCAGCTTCCAGGGGAGCCCAGATACGCAGTATTTT. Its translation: CASSFQGSPDTQYF.

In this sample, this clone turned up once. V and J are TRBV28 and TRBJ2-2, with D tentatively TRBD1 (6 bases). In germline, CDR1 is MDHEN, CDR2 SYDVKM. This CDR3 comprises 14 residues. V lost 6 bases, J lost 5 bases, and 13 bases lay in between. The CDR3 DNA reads TGTGCCAGCAGCCGTGGGGGCCTAACCGGGGAGCTGTTTTTT. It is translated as CASSRGGLTGELFF.

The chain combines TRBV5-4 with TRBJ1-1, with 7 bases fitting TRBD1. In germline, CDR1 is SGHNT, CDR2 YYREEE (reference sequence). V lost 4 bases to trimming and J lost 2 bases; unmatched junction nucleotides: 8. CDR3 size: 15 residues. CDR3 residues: CASSPRQGSNTEAFF. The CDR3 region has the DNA TGTGCCAGCAGCCCACGACAGGGCTCAAACACTGAAGCTTTCTTT.

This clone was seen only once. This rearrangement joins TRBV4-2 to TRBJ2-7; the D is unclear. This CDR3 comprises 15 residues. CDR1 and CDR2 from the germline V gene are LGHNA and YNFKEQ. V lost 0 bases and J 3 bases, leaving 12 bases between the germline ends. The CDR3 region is CASSQEWANNYEQYF. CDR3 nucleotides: TGTGCCAGCAGCCAAGAGTGGGCAAACAACTACGAGCAGTACTTC.

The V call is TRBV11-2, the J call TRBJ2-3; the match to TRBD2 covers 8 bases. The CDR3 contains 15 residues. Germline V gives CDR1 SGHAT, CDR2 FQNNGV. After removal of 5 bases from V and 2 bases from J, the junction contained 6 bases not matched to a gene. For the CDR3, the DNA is TGTGCCAGCAGCCAACTAGCGGACCTCACAGATACGCAGTATTTT. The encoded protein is CASSQLADLTDTQYF.

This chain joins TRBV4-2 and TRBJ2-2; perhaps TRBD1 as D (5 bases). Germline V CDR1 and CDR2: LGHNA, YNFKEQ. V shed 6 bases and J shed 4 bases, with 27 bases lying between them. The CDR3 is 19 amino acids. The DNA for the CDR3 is TGTGCCAGCAGGCAGAGTAATCCCATGAACAGGAGAGGCACCGGGGAGCTGTTTTTT. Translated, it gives CASRQSNPMNRRGTGELFF.

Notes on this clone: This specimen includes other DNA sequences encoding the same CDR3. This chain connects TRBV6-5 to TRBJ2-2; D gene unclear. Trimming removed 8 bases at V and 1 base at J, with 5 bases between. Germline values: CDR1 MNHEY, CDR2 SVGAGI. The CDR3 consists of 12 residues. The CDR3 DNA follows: TGTGCCAGCCTTAAGAACACCGGGGAGCTGTTTTTT. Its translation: CASLKNTGELFF.

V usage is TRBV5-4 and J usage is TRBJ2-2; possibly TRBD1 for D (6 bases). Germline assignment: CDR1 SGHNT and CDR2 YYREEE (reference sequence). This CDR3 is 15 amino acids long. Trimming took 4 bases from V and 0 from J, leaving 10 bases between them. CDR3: CASSPGQTNTGELFF. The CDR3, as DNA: TGTGCCAGCAGCCCGGGACAAACGAACACCGGGGAGCTGTTTTTT.

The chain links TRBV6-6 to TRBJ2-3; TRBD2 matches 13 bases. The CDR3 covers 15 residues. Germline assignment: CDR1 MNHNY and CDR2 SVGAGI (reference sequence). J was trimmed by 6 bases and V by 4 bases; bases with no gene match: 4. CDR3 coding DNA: TGTGCCAGCAGTTCCACTAGCGGGAGGGCGGATACGCAGTATTTT. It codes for CASSSTSGRADTQYF.

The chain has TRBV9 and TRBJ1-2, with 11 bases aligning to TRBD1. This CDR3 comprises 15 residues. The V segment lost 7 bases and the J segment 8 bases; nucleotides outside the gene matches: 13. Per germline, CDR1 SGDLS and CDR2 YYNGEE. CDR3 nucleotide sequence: TGTGCCAGCCGGCTCGAGGGGACAGGGGGGAAAGGCTACACCTTC. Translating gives CASRLEGTGGKGYTF.

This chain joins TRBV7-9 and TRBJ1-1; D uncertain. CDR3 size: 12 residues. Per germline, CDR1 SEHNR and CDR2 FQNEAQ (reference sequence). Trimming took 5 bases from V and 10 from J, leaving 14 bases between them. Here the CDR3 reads CASSPNSGRAFF. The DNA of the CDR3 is TGTGCCAGCAGCCCGAATTCGGGGAGAGCTTTCTTT.

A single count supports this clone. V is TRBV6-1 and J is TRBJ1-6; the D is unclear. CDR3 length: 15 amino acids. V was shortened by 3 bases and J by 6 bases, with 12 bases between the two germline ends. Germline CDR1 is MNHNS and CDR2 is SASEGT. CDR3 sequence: CASSEIWASNSPLHF. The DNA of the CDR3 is TGTGCCAGCAGTGAGATCTGGGCCAGTAATTCACCCCTCCACTTT.

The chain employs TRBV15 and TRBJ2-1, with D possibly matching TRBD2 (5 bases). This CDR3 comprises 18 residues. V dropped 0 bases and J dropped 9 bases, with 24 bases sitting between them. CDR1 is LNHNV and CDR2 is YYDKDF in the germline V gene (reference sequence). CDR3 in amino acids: CATSRDLAGGGVVFEQFF. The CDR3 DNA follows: TGTGCCACCAGCAGAGATCTGGCGGGTGGAGGTGTAGTATTTGAGCAGTTCTTC.

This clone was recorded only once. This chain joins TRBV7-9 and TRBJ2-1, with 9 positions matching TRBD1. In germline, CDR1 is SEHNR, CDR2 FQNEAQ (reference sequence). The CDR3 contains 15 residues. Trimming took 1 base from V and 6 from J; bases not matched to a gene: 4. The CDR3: CASSLGDRAGNEQFF. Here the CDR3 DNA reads TGTGCCAGCAGCTTAGGGGACAGGGCAGGCAATGAGCAGTTCTTC.

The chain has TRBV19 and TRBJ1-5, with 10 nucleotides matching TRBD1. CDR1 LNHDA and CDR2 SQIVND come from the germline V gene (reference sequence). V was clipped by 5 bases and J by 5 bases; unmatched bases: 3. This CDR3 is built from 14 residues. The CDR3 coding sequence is TGTGCCAGTAGTGGGACAGGGGATCATCAGCCCCAGCATTTT. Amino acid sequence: CASSGTGDHQPQHF.

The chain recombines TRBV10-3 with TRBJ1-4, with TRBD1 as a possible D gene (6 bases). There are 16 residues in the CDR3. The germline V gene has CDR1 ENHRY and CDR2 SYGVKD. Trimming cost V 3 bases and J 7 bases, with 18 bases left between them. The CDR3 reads CAISDSKQGYGEKLFF. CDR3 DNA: TGTGCCATCAGTGACTCGAAACAGGGCTATGGTGAAAAACTGTTTTTT.

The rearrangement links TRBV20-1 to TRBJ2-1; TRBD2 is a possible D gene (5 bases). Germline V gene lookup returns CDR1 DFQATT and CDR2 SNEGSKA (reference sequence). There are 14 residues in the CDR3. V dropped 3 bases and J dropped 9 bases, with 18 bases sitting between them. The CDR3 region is CSASFGDSRGEQFF. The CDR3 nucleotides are TGCAGTGCTAGTTTCGGGGATTCTCGGGGTGAGCAGTTCTTC.

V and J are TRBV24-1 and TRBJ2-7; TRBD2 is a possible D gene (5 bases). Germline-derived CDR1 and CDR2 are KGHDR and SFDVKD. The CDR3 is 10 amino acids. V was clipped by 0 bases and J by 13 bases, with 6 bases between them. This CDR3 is CATSDLWTYF. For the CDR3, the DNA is TGTGCCACCAGTGATTTGTGGACTTACTTC.

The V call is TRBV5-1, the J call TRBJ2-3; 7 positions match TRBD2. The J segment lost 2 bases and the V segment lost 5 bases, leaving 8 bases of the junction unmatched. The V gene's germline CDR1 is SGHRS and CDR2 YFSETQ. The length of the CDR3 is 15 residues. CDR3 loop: CASSTGGGDTDTQYF. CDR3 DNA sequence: TGCGCCAGCAGTACCGGCGGGGGTGACACAGATACGCAGTATTTT.

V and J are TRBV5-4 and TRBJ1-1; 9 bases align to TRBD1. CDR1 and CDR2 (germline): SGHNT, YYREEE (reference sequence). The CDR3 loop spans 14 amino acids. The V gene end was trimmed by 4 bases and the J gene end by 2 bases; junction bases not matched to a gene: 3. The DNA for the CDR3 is TGTGCCAGCAGCGTGGGACAGGGCAACACTGAAGCTTTCTTT. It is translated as CASSVGQGNTEAFF.

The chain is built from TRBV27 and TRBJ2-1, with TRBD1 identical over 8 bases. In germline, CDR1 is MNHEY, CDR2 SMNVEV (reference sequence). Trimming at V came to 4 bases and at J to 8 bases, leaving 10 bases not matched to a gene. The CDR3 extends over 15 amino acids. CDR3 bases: TGTGCCAGCAGTTCCCCCCCGACAGGGGAGCATGAGCAGTTCTTC. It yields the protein CASSSPPTGEHEQFF.

The CDR3 sequence is CASSVNSGEAGGELFF. The CDR3 bases are TGTGCCAGCAGCGTAAATAGCGGCGAGGCGGGCGGGGAGCTGTTTTTT. The chain combines TRBV9 with TRBJ2-2, with a tentative D call TRBD2 (6 bases). The germline V gene encodes CDR1 SGDLS and CDR2 YYNGEE. The CDR3 sequence is 16 residues long. V lost 1 base and J lost 7, with 17 bases in between.

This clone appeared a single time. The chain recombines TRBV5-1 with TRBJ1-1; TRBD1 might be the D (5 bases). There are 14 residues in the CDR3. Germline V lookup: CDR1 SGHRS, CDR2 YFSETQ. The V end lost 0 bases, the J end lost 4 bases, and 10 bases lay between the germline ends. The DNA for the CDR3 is TGCGCCAGCAGCTTGGACGGGGGGAGCACTGAAGCTTTCTTT. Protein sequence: CASSLDGGSTEAFF.

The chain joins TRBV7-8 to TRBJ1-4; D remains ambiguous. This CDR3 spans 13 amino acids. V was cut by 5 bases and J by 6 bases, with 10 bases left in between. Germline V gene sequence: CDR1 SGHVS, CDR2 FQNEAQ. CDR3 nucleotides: TGTGCCAGCAGCCTTAGCGGCTATGAAAAACTGTTTTTT. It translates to CASSLSGYEKLFF.

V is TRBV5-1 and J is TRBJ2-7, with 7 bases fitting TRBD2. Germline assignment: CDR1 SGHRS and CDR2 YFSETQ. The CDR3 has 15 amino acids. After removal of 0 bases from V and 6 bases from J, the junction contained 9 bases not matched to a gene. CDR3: CASSLAGAGVAEQYF. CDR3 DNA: TGCGCCAGCAGCTTGGCGGGCGCGGGGGTCGCCGAGCAGTACTTC.